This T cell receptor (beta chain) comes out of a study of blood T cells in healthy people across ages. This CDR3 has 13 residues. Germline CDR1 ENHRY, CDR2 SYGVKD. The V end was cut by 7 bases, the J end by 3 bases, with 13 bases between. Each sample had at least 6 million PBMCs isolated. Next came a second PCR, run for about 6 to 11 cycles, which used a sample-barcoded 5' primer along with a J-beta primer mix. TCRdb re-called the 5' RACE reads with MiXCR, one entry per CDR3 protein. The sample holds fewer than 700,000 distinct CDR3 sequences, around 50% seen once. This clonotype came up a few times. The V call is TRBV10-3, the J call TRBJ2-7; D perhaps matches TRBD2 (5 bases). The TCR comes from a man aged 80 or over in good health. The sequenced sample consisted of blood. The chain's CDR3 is CAIMAGENYEQYF. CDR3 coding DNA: TGTGCCATCATGGCCGGGGAAAACTACGAGCAGTACTTC.